A selection of T cell receptor beta chains follows, all from one sample in a study of PD-1 blockade in classical Hodgkin lymphoma. Measured with immunoSEQ multiplex PCR; TCRdb has only the in-frame clones, and not every one. The sample contains approximately 100,000 clones, about 89% of which appear only once. The source was peripheral blood mononuclear cells (PBMCs), collected before the second cycle of nivolumab. Receptors were obtained from a human donor with classical Hodgkin lymphoma. Each CDR3 is given with its conserved first and last residue. The D gene is left open where the match is weak. Clone size is stated in some rows and not others, as once, few, many or a class when expanded.

j_call: TRBJ2-4; cdr3_length: 15; d_call: TRBD1; v_call: TRBV4-2; clone_size: -; cdr3_aa: CASSQGQGTKNIQYF; cdr3_nt: TGTGCCAGCAGCCAAGGACAGGGAACCAAAAACATTCAGTACTTC
j_call: TRBJ2-7; cdr3_length: 15; d_call: -; v_call: TRBV6-1; clone_size: -; cdr3_aa: CASSEGHEGNYEQYF; cdr3_nt: TGTGCCAGCAGTGAAGGACACGAGGGTAACTACGAGCAGTACTTC
j_call: TRBJ2-5; cdr3_length: 12; d_call: -; v_call: TRBV28; clone_size: once; cdr3_aa: CASSPWWETQYF; cdr3_nt: TGTGCCAGCAGCCCATGGTGGGAGACCCAGTACTTC
j_call: TRBJ2-2; cdr3_length: 13; d_call: -; v_call: TRBV7-2; clone_size: -; cdr3_aa: CASSFRGTGELFF; cdr3_nt: TGTGCCAGCAGCTTTAGGGGAACCGGGGAGCTGTTTTTT
j_call: TRBJ2-5; cdr3_length: 16; d_call: TRBD2; v_call: TRBV9; clone_size: -; cdr3_aa: CASSVGYGGVQETQYF; cdr3_nt: TGTGCCAGCAGCGTAGGATACGGGGGGGTTCAAGAGACCCAGTACTTC
j_call: TRBJ2-7; cdr3_length: 13; d_call: -; v_call: TRBV2; clone_size: medium-sized; cdr3_aa: CASTQADSYEQYF; cdr3_nt: TGTGCCAGCACCCAGGCGGACTCCTACGAGCAGTACTTC
j_call: TRBJ2-2; cdr3_length: 18; d_call: TRBD2; v_call: TRBV4-1; clone_size: -; cdr3_aa: CASSQDGTSGVGTGELFF; cdr3_nt: TGCGCCAGCAGCCAAGACGGGACTAGCGGGGTTGGCACCGGGGAGCTGTTTTTT
j_call: TRBJ2-2; cdr3_length: 15; d_call: -; v_call: TRBV9; clone_size: -; cdr3_aa: CASSVEYGPPGELFF; cdr3_nt: TGTGCCAGCAGCGTGGAGTACGGTCCCCCCGGGGAGCTGTTTTTT
j_call: TRBJ1-6; cdr3_length: 15; d_call: -; v_call: TRBV19; clone_size: -; cdr3_aa: CASNLQGVHNSPLHF; cdr3_nt: TGTGCCAGTAACCTACAGGGCGTACATAATTCACCCCTCCACTTT
j_call: TRBJ1-3; cdr3_length: 15; d_call: -; v_call: TRBV6-6; clone_size: -; cdr3_aa: CASSYSRRRGNTIYF; cdr3_nt: TGTGCCAGCAGTTACTCCAGGCGGAGAGGAAACACCATATATTTT
j_call: TRBJ1-5; cdr3_length: 15; d_call: -; v_call: TRBV30; clone_size: -; cdr3_aa: CAWIHRRDSNQPQHF; cdr3_nt: TGTGCCTGGATACATAGAAGGGATAGTAATCAGCCCCAGCATTTT
j_call: TRBJ2-1; cdr3_length: 13; d_call: -; v_call: TRBV9; clone_size: -; cdr3_aa: CASRGGGRDEQFF; cdr3_nt: TGTGCCAGTCGTGGAGGGGGCAGAGATGAGCAGTTCTTC
j_call: TRBJ2-7; cdr3_length: 16; d_call: TRBD2; v_call: TRBV4-1; clone_size: -; cdr3_aa: CASSQGLAGVLYEQYF; cdr3_nt: TGCGCCAGCAGCCAAGGCCTAGCGGGGGTTCTCTACGAGCAGTACTTC
j_call: TRBJ2-1; cdr3_length: 14; d_call: TRBD1; v_call: TRBV29-1; clone_size: -; cdr3_aa: CSVGRQGVYNEQFF; cdr3_nt: TGCAGCGTTGGTCGTCAGGGGGTCTACAATGAGCAGTTCTTC
j_call: TRBJ2-5; cdr3_length: 15; d_call: TRBD1; v_call: TRBV6-6; clone_size: -; cdr3_aa: CASSYGQGVVETQYF; cdr3_nt: TGTGCCAGCAGTTACGGACAGGGGGTAGTGGAGACCCAGTACTTC
j_call: TRBJ2-5; cdr3_length: 11; d_call: -; v_call: TRBV30; clone_size: once; cdr3_aa: CACQGQETQYF; cdr3_nt: TGTGCCTGTCAGGGGCAAGAGACCCAGTACTTC
j_call: TRBJ1-1; cdr3_length: 11; d_call: TRBD1; v_call: TRBV29-1; clone_size: -; cdr3_aa: CSVVGQGWTFF; cdr3_nt: TGCAGCGTAGTTGGACAGGGATGGACTTTCTTT
j_call: TRBJ1-2; cdr3_length: 12; d_call: -; v_call: TRBV27; clone_size: -; cdr3_aa: CASRGGGWGYTF; cdr3_nt: TGTGCCAGCAGGGGAGGGGGATGGGGCTACACCTTC
j_call: TRBJ1-5; cdr3_length: 12; d_call: -; v_call: TRBV7-9; clone_size: -; cdr3_aa: CANSSNNQPQHF; cdr3_nt: TGTGCCAACAGTTCTAACAATCAGCCCCAGCATTTT
j_call: TRBJ1-2; cdr3_length: 12; d_call: -; v_call: TRBV6-1; clone_size: -; cdr3_aa: CASSEPGFGYTF; cdr3_nt: TGTGCCAGCAGTGAACCAGGGTTTGGCTACACCTTC
j_call: TRBJ2-7; cdr3_length: 15; d_call: -; v_call: TRBV6-6; clone_size: -; cdr3_aa: CASSYPLGELHEQYF; cdr3_nt: TGTGCCAGCAGTTACCCTTTGGGGGAGCTCCACGAGCAGTACTTC
j_call: TRBJ1-2; cdr3_length: 13; d_call: -; v_call: TRBV29-1; clone_size: -; cdr3_aa: CSVSFRTEHGYTF; cdr3_nt: TGCAGCGTATCTTTTCGGACAGAGCATGGCTACACCTTC
j_call: TRBJ2-3; cdr3_length: 18; d_call: TRBD2; v_call: TRBV5-1; clone_size: -; cdr3_aa: CASSSTSGGEVSTDTQYF; cdr3_nt: TGCGCCAGCAGCTCGACTAGCGGGGGGGAGGTATCCACAGATACGCAGTATTTT
j_call: TRBJ1-1; cdr3_length: 12; d_call: -; v_call: TRBV29-1; clone_size: -; cdr3_aa: CSVGWVNTEAFF; cdr3_nt: TGCAGCGTGGGGTGGGTGAACACTGAAGCTTTCTTT
j_call: TRBJ2-3; cdr3_length: 15; d_call: -; v_call: TRBV7-2; clone_size: -; cdr3_aa: CASSINPVSTDTQYF; cdr3_nt: TGTGCCAGCAGCATAAACCCGGTGAGCACAGATACGCAGTATTTT